Each of the 8 T cell receptor beta chains below was sequenced from the same sample in a study of blood T cell repertoires in COVID-19. Data came from immunoSEQ multiplex PCR; TCRdb stores just in-frame clones and leaves some out. The sample records some 200,000 clones, 85% to 90% being singletons. The sequencing sample was made of peripheral blood. All receptors come from a man older than 75 with acute or convalescent COVID-19.

The table lists this clone with a few counts. The chain carries TRBV7-8 and TRBJ2-7; D possibly corresponds to TRBD2 (5 bases). The CDR3 spans 13 residues. The V gene lost 8 bases and the J gene lost 5 bases, with 16 bases spanning the gap. Germline CDR1 reads SGHVS; CDR2 reads FQNEAQ. Written as DNA, the CDR3 is TGTGCCAGCGCTTCGAGGGTTGTAGACGAGCAGTACTTC. It yields the protein CASASRVVDEQYF. Complete variable domain (other parts from reference TRBV7-8 and TRBJ2-7): GAGVSQSPRYKVAKRGQDVALRCDPISGHVSLFWYQQALGQGPEFLTYFQNEAQLDKSGLPSDRFFAERPEGSVSTLKIQRTQQEDSAVYLCASASRVVDEQYFGPGTRLTVT.

The J gene is TRBJ1-2, the V gene TRBV11-3; D might be TRBD1 (5 bases). The CDR3 contains 13 residues. Between the trimmed V and J ends, which lost 5 bases and 1 base, there was a span of 8 bases. The germline V gene encodes CDR1 SGHNT and CDR2 YENEEA. The CDR3 sequence: CASSGGGNYGYTF. Here the CDR3 DNA reads TGTGCCAGCAGCGGGGGAGGTAACTATGGCTACACCTTC.

This clone was seen only once. One junction end disagrees with the germline gene, perhaps due to a read error. The chain combines TRBV5-1 with TRBJ2-6, with unresolved D. CDR1 and CDR2 from the germline V gene are SGHRS and YFSETQ. The CDR3 spans 15 residues. CDR3 in DNA: TGCGCCAGCAGCTCGCAGGCAGCTGGCGCCAACGTCCTGACTTTC. Its protein is CASSSQAAGANVLTF.

The chain carries TRBV24-1 and TRBJ2-3, with 7 nucleotides matching TRBD1. This CDR3 has 14 amino acids. J was trimmed by 5 bases and V by 7 bases; bases with no gene match: 8. Germline assignment: CDR1 KGHDR and CDR2 SFDVKD. The CDR3 DNA is TGTGCCACCAGAAACAGGGGATCGGGAGATACGCAGTATTTT. It encodes CATRNRGSGDTQYF.

The chain couples TRBV7-8 to TRBJ1-1; D gene uncertain. Trimming pared 3 bases from V and 0 bases from J, leaving 5 bases between. CDR3 length equals 13 residues. The V gene's germline CDR1 is SGHVS and CDR2 FQNEAQ. This CDR3 reads CASSLGMNTEAFF. The CDR3 DNA reads as TGTGCCAGCAGCTTGGGCATGAACACTGAAGCTTTCTTT.

The rearrangement links TRBV29-1 to TRBJ2-2; 11 bases agree with TRBD1. Trimming took 5 bases from V and 5 from J; bases not matched to a gene: 4. This CDR3 has 14 amino acids. Germline CDR1 and CDR2: SQVTM and ANQGSEA. This chain's CDR3 is CSVRRDRGTGELFF. In DNA, the CDR3 is TGCAGCGTTCGCCGGGACAGGGGGACCGGGGAGCTGTTTTTT.

In its sample, this clone was seen once. The chain couples TRBV24-1 to TRBJ2-1; the match to TRBD2 covers 13 bases. Germline CDR1 KGHDR, CDR2 SFDVKD. The V gene end was trimmed by 3 bases and the J gene end by 9 bases; junction bases not matched to a gene: 4. The CDR3 has 15 residues. CDR3 coding DNA: TGTGCCACCAGTGATACTAGCGGGAGGGCCGGTGAGCAGTTCTTC. Protein: CATSDTSGRAGEQFF.

The CDR3 spells CATSRDWGLTEAFF. In DNA, the CDR3 is TGTGCCACCAGCAGAGATTGGGGGCTAACTGAAGCTTTCTTT. The rearrangement uses TRBV15 and TRBJ1-1; possibly TRBD1 for D (6 bases). Germline CDR1 is LNHNV and CDR2 is YYDKDF (reference sequence). V lost 0 bases and J lost 5, with 10 bases in between. This CDR3 has 14 amino acids.